This TCR beta chain originates from a study of beta chain features in type 1 diabetes. This clone was seen only a few times. Its antigen is as yet unknown. Germline loops: CDR1 SGHTA, CDR2 FQGNSA. The CDR3 contains 16 residues. The trim removed 2 bases at V and 6 bases at J, leaving 8 bases unmatched. The study's findings and limits: These data did not resolve whether HLA type affects TCRB rearrangement. Relative to healthy donors, patients appeared to have naive, central memory and Treg TCRB repertoires that were more similar. Moderate yet significant TCRB CDR3 shortening was seen in Type 1 diabetes patients in all four CD4+ subsets.

Investigators reverse transcribed all isolated RNA, so they sequenced expressed TCRB transcripts. It was found that naive, central memory and regulatory T cell samples averaged approximately 3.9 million reads. The table came from immunoSEQ multiplex PCR; TCRdb's copy has only in-frame clones and leaves some out. The sample carries under 150,000 clones, around 9% recorded once. The genes are TRBV7-2 and TRBJ2-2, with TRBD1 identical over 8 bases. The sequence was obtained from a man aged 25 to 40 with type 1 diabetes. Source material: central memory CD4+ T cells from blood. The CDR3 sequence: CASSLFGQGISGELFF. CDR3 nucleotides: TGTGCCAGCAGCTTATTCGGACAGGGAATATCCGGGGAGCTGTTTTTT.